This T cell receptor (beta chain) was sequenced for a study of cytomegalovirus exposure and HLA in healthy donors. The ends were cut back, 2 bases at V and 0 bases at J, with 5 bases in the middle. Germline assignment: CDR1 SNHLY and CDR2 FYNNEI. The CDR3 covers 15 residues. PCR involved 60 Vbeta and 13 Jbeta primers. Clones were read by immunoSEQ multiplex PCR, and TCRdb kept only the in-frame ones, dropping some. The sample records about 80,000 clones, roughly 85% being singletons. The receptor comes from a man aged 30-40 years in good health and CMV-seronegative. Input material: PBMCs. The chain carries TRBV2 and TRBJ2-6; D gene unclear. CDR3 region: CASSELSSGANVLTF. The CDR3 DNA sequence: TGTGCCAGCAGTGAACTGAGCTCTGGGGCCAACGTCCTGACTTTC.